What follows describes a single T cell receptor beta chain. Its target is not known. These data are taken from a study of long-term antiretroviral therapy in people with HIV. Runs used v3.0 of the immunoSEQ assay and were done at survey level. The table came from immunoSEQ multiplex PCR; TCRdb's copy has only in-frame clones and leaves some out. The table has roughly 28,000 clones, over 90% seen once; the top ten hold 3.1%. Study results and limitations: From about 2003 to 2018, blood was obtained, possibly while participants received older ART regimens.

The sequence was obtained from a man aged 45-65 years with HIV. The material sequenced was unsorted PBMCs, taken 5.3 years after starting antiretroviral therapy.

The CDR3 region is CASSLGFRGDGELFF. The CDR3 DNA reads as TGTGCCAGCAGCTTAGGATTTAGGGGTGATGGGGAGCTGTTTTTT. The chain combines TRBV28 with TRBJ2-2; tentatively, D is TRBD1 (5 bases). CDR1 and CDR2 from the germline V gene are MDHEN and SYDVKM. The germline V and J ends were trimmed by 6 bases and 8 bases, with 19 bases remaining between them. The CDR3 is 15 residues long.